Sequencing of this TCR beta chain was carried out in a study of blood T cell repertoires in COVID-19. On the study more broadly: Some COVID-19 samples were acute and others convalescent; all came from the United States, Italy and Spain. From T cells, B-cell-depleted T cells, or PBMCs came the material, which was cDNA or gDNA.

Per the study methods: Amplification with reference gene primers provided the estimates of nucleated cell counts. Measured with immunoSEQ multiplex PCR; TCRdb has only the in-frame clones, and not every one. V, J and clone size are taken as reported in that table, and D and trimming were inferred from the DNA itself. Counted here are 65,000 to 100,000 clones, 65% to 85% occurring once; the ten biggest clones make up around a sixth. Germline lookup yields CDR1 SGHNT and CDR2 YYREEE (reference sequence). The CDR3 covers 13 residues. V was shortened by 6 bases and J by 1 base, with 10 bases between the two germline ends.

The clonotype comes from a woman older than 75 with acute or convalescent COVID-19. The genes are TRBV5-4 and TRBJ1-1; D might be TRBD1 (5 bases). Sequenced sample: peripheral blood. The CDR3 nucleotides read TGTGCCAGCATCGGGGGTCGGAACACTGAAGCTTTCTTT. Translated: CASIGGRNTEAFF. Combining the CDR3 with reference TRBV5-4 and TRBJ1-1 gives the whole variable domain ETGVTQSPTHLIKTRGQQVTLRCSSQSGHNTVSWYQQALGQGPQFIFQYYREEENGRGNFPPRFSGLQFPNYSSELNVNALELDDSALYLCASIGGRNTEAFFGQGTRLTVV.